The source of this TCR beta chain is a study of CD8 T cells in Susac syndrome. TCR beta was sequenced from blood CD8+ and CD4+ T cells. Reverse transcription of about 0.5 to 1 ug RNA used random hexamers. A multiplex approach, immunoSEQ multiplex PCR, amplified TCR beta CDR3 across 54 Vbeta and 13 Jbeta. TCRdb redid the calling of the immunoSEQ multiplex PCR reads with MiXCR, one entry per CDR3 protein. Of fewer than 150,000 distinct CDR3 sequences in the sample, 85% to 95% were seen once. The CDR3 is made up of 14 amino acids. Germline V CDR1 and CDR2: LNHNV, YYDKDF (reference sequence). The V and J ends lost 5 bases and 7 bases, in that order; junction bases with no gene match: 7.

The specimen was CD4+ T cells from PBMCs. The receptor was derived from a human donor with multiple sclerosis. The chain has TRBV15 and TRBJ2-2; 7 bases align to TRBD2. The CDR3: CATSRGEGFGELFF. CDR3 sequence (DNA): TGTGCCACCAGCCGGGGGGAGGGGTTCGGGGAGCTGTTTTTT.